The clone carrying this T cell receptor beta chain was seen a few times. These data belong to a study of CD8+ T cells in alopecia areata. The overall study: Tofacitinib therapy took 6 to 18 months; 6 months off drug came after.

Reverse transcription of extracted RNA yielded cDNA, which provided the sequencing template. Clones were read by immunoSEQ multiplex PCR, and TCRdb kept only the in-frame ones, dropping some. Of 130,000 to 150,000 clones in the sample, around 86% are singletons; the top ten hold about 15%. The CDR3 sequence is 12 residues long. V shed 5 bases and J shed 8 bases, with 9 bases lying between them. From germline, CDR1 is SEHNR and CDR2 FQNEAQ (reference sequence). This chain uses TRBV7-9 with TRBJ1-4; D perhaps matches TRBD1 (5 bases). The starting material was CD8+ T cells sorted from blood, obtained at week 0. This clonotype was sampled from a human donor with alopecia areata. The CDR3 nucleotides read TGTGCCAGCAGCCACACAGGAGAAAAACTGTTTTTT. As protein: CASSHTGEKLFF. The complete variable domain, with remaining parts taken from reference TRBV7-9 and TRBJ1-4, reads DTGVSQNPRHKITKRGQNVTFRCDPISEHNRLYWYRQTLGQGPEFLTYFQNEAQLEKSRLLSDRFSAERPKGSFSTLEIQRTEQGDSAMYLCASSHTGEKLFFGSGTQLSVL.